This T cell receptor beta chain derives from a study of technical replicates of blood from a few donors. The length of the CDR3 is 12 residues. V was pared by 6 bases and J by 1 base, with 5 bases between. Germline CDR1 is MNHEY and CDR2 is SVGAGI. TCRdb's copy holds only in-frame clones and misses some; the assay was immunoSEQ multiplex PCR. This sample has tens of thousands of clones, with around 94% found just once. V usage is TRBV6-5 and J usage is TRBJ2-3; D possibly corresponds to TRBD1 (5 bases). This sequence originates from a human donor in good health. Sample: T cells isolated from PBMCs. CDR3 sequence (DNA): TGTGCCAGCAGAGGGGGCACAGATACGCAGTATTTT. The encoded protein is CASRGGTDTQYF.